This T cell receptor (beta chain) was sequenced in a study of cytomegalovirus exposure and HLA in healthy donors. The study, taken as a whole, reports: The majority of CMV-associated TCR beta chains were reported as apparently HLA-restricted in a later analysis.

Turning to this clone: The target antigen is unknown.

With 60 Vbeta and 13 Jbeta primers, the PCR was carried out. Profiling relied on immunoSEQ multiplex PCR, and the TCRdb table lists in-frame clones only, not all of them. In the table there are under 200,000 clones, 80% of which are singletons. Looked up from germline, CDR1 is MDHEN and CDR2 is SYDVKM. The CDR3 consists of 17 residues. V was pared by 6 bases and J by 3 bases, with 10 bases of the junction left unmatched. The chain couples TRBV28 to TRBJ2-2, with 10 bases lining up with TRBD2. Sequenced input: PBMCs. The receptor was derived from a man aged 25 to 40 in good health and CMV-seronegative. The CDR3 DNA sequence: TGTGCCAGCAGCCCCTCTAGCGGGAGATCAGACACCGGGGAGCTGTTTTTT. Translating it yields CASSPSSGRSDTGELFF.